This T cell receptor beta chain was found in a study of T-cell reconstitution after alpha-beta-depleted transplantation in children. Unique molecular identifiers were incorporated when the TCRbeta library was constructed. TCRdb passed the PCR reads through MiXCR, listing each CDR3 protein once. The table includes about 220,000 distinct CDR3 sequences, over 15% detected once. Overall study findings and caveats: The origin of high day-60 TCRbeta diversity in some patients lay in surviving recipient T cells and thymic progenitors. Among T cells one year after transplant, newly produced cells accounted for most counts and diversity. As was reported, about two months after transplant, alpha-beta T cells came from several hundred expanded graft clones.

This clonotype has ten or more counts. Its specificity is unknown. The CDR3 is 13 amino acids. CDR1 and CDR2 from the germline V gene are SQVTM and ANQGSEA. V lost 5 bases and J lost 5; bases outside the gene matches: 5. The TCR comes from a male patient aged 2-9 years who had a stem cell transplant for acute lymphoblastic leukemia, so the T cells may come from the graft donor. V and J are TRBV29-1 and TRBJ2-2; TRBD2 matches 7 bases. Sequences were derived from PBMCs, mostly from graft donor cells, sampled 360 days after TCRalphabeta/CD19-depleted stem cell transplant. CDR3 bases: TGCAGCGTTCAGACTAGCCTTACCGGGGAGCTGTTTTTT. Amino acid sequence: CSVQTSLTGELFF.